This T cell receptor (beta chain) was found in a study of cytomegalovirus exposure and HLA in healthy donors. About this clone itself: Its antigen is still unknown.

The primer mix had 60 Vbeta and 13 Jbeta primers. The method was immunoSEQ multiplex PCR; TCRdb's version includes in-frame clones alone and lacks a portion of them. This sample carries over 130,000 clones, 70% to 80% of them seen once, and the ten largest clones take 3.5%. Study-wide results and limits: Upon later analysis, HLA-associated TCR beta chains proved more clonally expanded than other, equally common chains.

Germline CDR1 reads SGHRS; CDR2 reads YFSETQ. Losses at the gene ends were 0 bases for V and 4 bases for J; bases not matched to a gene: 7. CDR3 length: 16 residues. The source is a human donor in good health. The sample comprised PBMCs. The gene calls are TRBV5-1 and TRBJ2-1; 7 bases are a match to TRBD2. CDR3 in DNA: TGCGCCAGCAGCTTGGCCGTCAGCGGGGCTTACAATGAGCAGTTCTTC. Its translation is CASSLAVSGAYNEQFF. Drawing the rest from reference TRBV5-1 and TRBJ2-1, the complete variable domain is KAGVTQTPRYLIKTRGQQVTLSCSPISGHRSVSWYQQTPGQGLQFLFEYFSETQRNKGNFPGRFSGRQFSNSRSEMNVSTLELGDSALYLCASSLAVSGAYNEQFFGPGTRLTVL.